Listed below are T cell receptor beta chains from one sample, sequenced in a study of T cells in Graves' hyperthyroidism and ophthalmopathy. MiXCR, applied by TCRdb to the multiplex PCR reads, yields one record per CDR3 protein. This sample carries 560,000 or so distinct CDR3 sequences, 15% to 20% of them seen once, and the ten largest clones take 47%. The sequenced sample was blood. The receptors were gathered from a man between 40 and 49 years old with Graves' ophthalmopathy. Both conserved end residues are part of each CDR3. A D gene is named only where the DNA matches it firmly. Size is stated for part of the rows, as once, few or many counts, or as a class when the clone is expanded.

once,TRBV14,TRBJ1-2,TRBD1,TGTGCCAGCAGCCAAGGGACAGGGGGCGGCTATGGCTACACCTTC,CASSQGTGGGYGYTF
.,TRBV20-1,TRBJ2-7,.,TGCAGTTCCGAGCGGACAGCCTACGAGCAGTACTTC,CSSERTAYEQYF
many,TRBV5-1,TRBJ2-1,.,TGCGCCAGCGGACGGGAGCAAACCCCAAATTGGCCCAATGAGCAGTTCTTC,CASGREQTPNWPNEQFF
few,TRBV5-1,TRBJ2-2,.,TGCGCCAGCAGCTCCTTGCAGGGAAACACCGGGGAGCTGTTTTTT,CASSSLQGNTGELFF
.,TRBV29-1,TRBJ2-5,TRBD1,TGCAGCGCTATAGACAGGGTTGGAGAGACCCAGTACTTC,CSAIDRVGETQYF
.,TRBV5-1,TRBJ2-5,TRBD2,TGCGCCAGCAGCTTGGCAACTAGCGGGTTATCGGAGACCCAGTACTTC,CASSLATSGLSETQYF
few,TRBV9,TRBJ1-2,TRBD1,TGTGCCAGCACCGCCCAGGGACAGGCTAACTATGGCTACACCTTC,CASTAQGQANYGYTF
many,TRBV2,TRBJ2-7,.,TGTGCCAGCAGTGCACTCCAGGGTTTAGAGCAGTACTTC,CASSALQGLEQYF
few,TRBV7-8,TRBJ1-1,.,TGTGCCAGCAGCACCCACACGAACACTGAAGCTTTCTTT,CASSTHTNTEAFF
few,TRBV7-9,TRBJ1-6,.,TGTGCCAGCAACTGGGGGGATTCACCCCTCCACTTT,CASNWGDSPLHF
.,TRBV10-3,TRBJ2-3,TRBD2,TGTGCCATCAGCACCCTAGCGGGAGCTAGCACAGATACGCAGTATTTT,CAISTLAGASTDTQYF
.,TRBV7-9,TRBJ2-1,.,TGTGCCAGCAGCTTAGTAGCGGAAAATTGCAATGAGCAGTTCTTC,CASSLVAENCNEQFF
.,TRBV20-1,TRBJ1-4,TRBD1,TGCAGTGCTAGAGCTACAGGGGGGGAAAAACTGTTTTTT,CSARATGGEKLFF
many,TRBV27,TRBJ2-7,TRBD2,TGTGCCAGCAGTTTACAACCCCACGGTCTAGCGGGGTACGAGCAGTACTTC,CASSLQPHGLAGYEQYF
many,TRBV3-1,TRBJ2-1,.,TGTGCCAGCAGCCCCAATCGAGGGGATGAGCAGTTCTTC,CASSPNRGDEQFF
few,TRBV5-1,TRBJ2-3,.,TGCGCCAGCAAGGCAGAGCAGTGGACAGATACGCAGTATTTT,CASKAEQWTDTQYF
few,TRBV27,TRBJ2-7,TRBD1,TGTGCCAGCAGTTTAGAGACAGGGGGGTCTAGCGAGCAGTACTTC,CASSLETGGSSEQYF
few,TRBV20-1,TRBJ2-3,TRBD1,TGCAGTGCTAGAGCTACTCCGGGACAGGGTCCCCCAGATACGCAGTATTTT,CSARATPGQGPPDTQYF
.,TRBV28,TRBJ2-5,.,TGTGCCAGCAACCGGAGGGGTGGAGGGGGAGAGACCCAGTACTTC,CASNRRGGGGETQYF
few,TRBV12-5,TRBJ2-7,.,TGTGCTAGTGGTGGACTCACAGGGTCCTACGAGCAGTACTTC,CASGGLTGSYEQYF
.,TRBV6-2/TRBV6-3,TRBJ2-4,.,TGCGCCAGCAAATTAGGGGTAGCCAAAAACATTCAGTACTTC,CASKLGVAKNIQYF
many,TRBV6-2/TRBV6-3,TRBJ2-7,TRBD2,TGTGCCAGCAGTTACTTAGCGGGAGGCCCGGGCAACGAGCAGTACTTC,CASSYLAGGPGNEQYF
.,TRBV4-3,TRBJ2-7,.,TGCGCCAGCAGCCAAGCCCTCCCAGGTGGACGCTGGTGCTACGAGCAGTACTTC,CASSQALPGGRWCYEQYF
many,TRBV5-1,TRBJ2-1,.,TGCGCCAGCAGTGGGGACGCGCACGGGCAGTTCTTC,CASSGDAHGQFF
few,TRBV15,TRBJ1-1,.,TGTGCCACCAGCGCCAGTCTGAACACTGAAGCTTTCTTT,CATSASLNTEAFF
few,TRBV19,TRBJ2-3,.,TGTGCCAGTAGTTGGACATACACAGATACGCAGTATTTT,CASSWTYTDTQYF
few,TRBV3-1,TRBJ1-1,TRBD1,TGTGCCAGCAGCCTAGACGACAGGGGCTTCACTGAAGCTTTCTTT,CASSLDDRGFTEAFF
.,TRBV9,TRBJ2-7,.,TGTGCCAGCAGCGTTACAGGGCAGACCTACGAGCAGTACTTC,CASSVTGQTYEQYF
few,TRBV4-1,TRBJ1-1,TRBD1,TGCGCCAGCAGCCAAGATTGGGGGACAGGACACACTGAAGCTTTCTTT,CASSQDWGTGHTEAFF
.,TRBV6-2/TRBV6-3,TRBJ2-7,TRBD1,TGTGCCAGCGAGGGGGACAGCACCTACGAGCAGTACTTC,CASEGDSTYEQYF
many,TRBV2,TRBJ2-3,.,TGTGCCAGTAGGATAGACAGTAATTCAGATACGCAGTATTTT,CASRIDSNSDTQYF
.,TRBV4-1,TRBJ1-5,.,TGCGCCAGCAGCCTTATACAGGGAGCCAATCAGCCCCAGCATTTT,CASSLIQGANQPQHF
many,TRBV9,TRBJ1-1,.,TGTGCCAGCAGCGTAGGGCCACAAGGGCCTGAAGCTTTCTTT,CASSVGPQGPEAFF
few,TRBV2,TRBJ1-2,.,TGTGCCAGCAGTGAACTCCCGTCGGGCCAAAGAGGCTACACCTTC,CASSELPSGQRGYTF
many,TRBV20-1,TRBJ2-3,TRBD2,TGCAGTGCTACTCGACTAGCGGGAGAGTTCACAGATACGCAGTATTTT,CSATRLAGEFTDTQYF
.,TRBV6-1,TRBJ1-5,TRBD1,TGTGCCAGCAGTGCAGGGGGCTATCAGCCCCAGCATTTT,CASSAGGYQPQHF
few,TRBV19,TRBJ1-3,.,TGTGCCAGTAGTGCCCCGGGACACTCGGCTGGAAACACCATATATTTT,CASSAPGHSAGNTIYF
few,TRBV14,TRBJ2-7,TRBD1,TGTGCCAGCAGCCAACCTTACCGGGACAGCAGAACCTACGAGCAGTACTTC,CASSQPYRDSRTYEQYF
few,TRBV11-2,TRBJ2-3,TRBD2,TGTGCCAGCAGCGATAGGACTAGCGGGGGGGTTACAGATACGCAGTATTTT,CASSDRTSGGVTDTQYF
many,TRBV28,TRBJ1-2,.,TGTGCCAGCAGTTTAGGGGACTATGGCTACACCTTC,CASSLGDYGYTF
many,TRBV3-1,TRBJ2-5,TRBD1,TGTGCCAGCAGCCAAGAGACAGGGACAGGGAGAGAGACCCAGTACTTC,CASSQETGTGRETQYF
.,TRBV9,TRBJ2-2,.,TGTGCCAGCAGCGTAGAGGGGGACTACGCGGGCGGGGAGCTGTTTTTT,CASSVEGDYAGGELFF
.,TRBV19,TRBJ1-5,.,TGTGCCAGTAGAAATCCTTTTGACAATCAGCCCCAGCATTTT,CASRNPFDNQPQHF
many,TRBV7-8,TRBJ2-2,.,TGTGCCAGCAGCTTAACCCGAGGCGGGAAATATGCCGGGGAGCTGTTTTTT,CASSLTRGGKYAGELFF
many,TRBV20-1,TRBJ2-3,.,TGCAGTGCACCTCGGGCGTTGGTGGGAGATACGCAGTATTTT,CSAPRALVGDTQYF
many,TRBV30,TRBJ1-5,.,TGTGCCTGGAGTGCCCCGGGCGGGGGGTGGAATCAGCCCCAGCATTTT,CAWSAPGGGWNQPQHF
.,TRBV19,TRBJ2-7,.,TGTGCCAGTAGTAACCGGGCAGAATACTACGAGCAGTACTTC,CASSNRAEYYEQYF
.,TRBV6-1,TRBJ2-5,TRBD1,TGTGCCAGCAGACGCCGACAGGGCGGGACCCAGTACTTC,CASRRRQGGTQYF
few,TRBV11-2,TRBJ2-2,TRBD1,TGTGCCAGCAGCTTTGGGACAGGGGGGCTCAGGGAGCTGTTTTTT,CASSFGTGGLRELFF
many,TRBV10-3,TRBJ1-1,TRBD1,TGTGCCACAGGGACAGGGAACACTGAAGCTTTCTTT,CATGTGNTEAFF
.,TRBV10-3,TRBJ2-7,.,TGTGCCATCAGTGAGTCGACCCCCTTAAAGGGCGAGCAGTACTTC,CAISESTPLKGEQYF
.,TRBV24-1,TRBJ2-7,TRBD1,TGTGCCACCAGTGACAAGGACAGGCCGTCCTACGAGCAGTACTTC,CATSDKDRPSYEQYF